The T cell receptor (beta chain) under discussion was sequenced for a study of identical twins. Regarding the study as a whole: In beta out-of-frame sequences, the excess sharing between twins was weaker.

V was clipped by 3 bases and J by 9 bases; unmatched bases: 10. Germline assignment: CDR1 WNHNN and CDR2 SYGVQD (reference sequence). There are 15 residues in the CDR3. This clonotype was counted ten times or more. Its antigen is unidentified. From the 5' RACE reads, TCRdb called clonotypes with MiXCR, one entry per CDR3 protein. The sample contains some 590,000 distinct CDR3 sequences, approximately 10% of which appear only once. The data were also submitted as part of a second study, on yellow fever vaccine responses in identical twins. From that report: Twins' T cell vaccine responses reportedly looked partly convergent, partly personalized.

This receptor was taken from a woman between 18 and 30 years old in good health. The sequenced sample consisted of PBMCs. The chain joins TRBV10-1 to TRBJ2-1; 8 bases are shared with TRBD1. The CDR3 protein is CASSDQTGTGGEQFF. In nucleotides, the CDR3 is TGCGCCAGCAGTGACCAGACAGGGACAGGAGGTGAGCAGTTCTTC.